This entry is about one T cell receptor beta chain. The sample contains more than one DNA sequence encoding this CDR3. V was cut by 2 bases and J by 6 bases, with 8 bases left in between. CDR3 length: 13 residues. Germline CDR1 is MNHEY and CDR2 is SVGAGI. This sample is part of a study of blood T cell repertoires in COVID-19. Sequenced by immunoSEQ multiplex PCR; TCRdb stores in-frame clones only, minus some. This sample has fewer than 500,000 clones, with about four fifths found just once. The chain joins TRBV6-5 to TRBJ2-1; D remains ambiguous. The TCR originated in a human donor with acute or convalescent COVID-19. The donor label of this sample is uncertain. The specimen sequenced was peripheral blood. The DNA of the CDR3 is TGTGCCAGCAGTTACAGCAGAGGCAATGAGCAGTTCTTC. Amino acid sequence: CASSYSRGNEQFF.